This T cell receptor (beta chain) was observed in a study of graft-versus-host responses after intestinal transplantation. Study background: Multivisceral, liver-intestinal, or isolated intestinal grafts were transplanted into recipients.

The repertoire was sequenced with immunoSEQ multiplex PCR; TCRdb's copy has only in-frame clones and lacks some. The data hold roughly 110,000 clones, with around 94% observed a single time. Of note for this clone: Its antigen is currently unknown.

The receptor comes from a human donor who was the organ donor for an intestinal transplant. Sequenced here: unstimulated CD8+ T cells sorted from spleen or lymph node cells, sampled before transplant.

CDR3 amino acids: CASSPPGQEIYEQYF. CDR3 bases: TGTGCCAGCAGTCCGCCGGGACAGGAGATCTACGAGCAGTACTTC. The chain links TRBV28 to TRBJ2-7; TRBD1 agrees at 8 bases. CDR1 and CDR2 from the germline V gene are MDHEN and SYDVKM. The CDR3 runs to 15 residues. The V gene end was trimmed by 5 bases and the J gene end by 3 bases; junction bases not matched to a gene: 9.